This T cell receptor (beta chain) was sequenced during a study of T cells after yellow fever vaccination. Whole-study findings and limits: At around 95% for CD4 and approximately 89% for CD8, most primary-vaccination clones showed up again after the booster. The secondary T-cell response peaked on day 5, not day 15, but was weaker. The presence of abundant clonotypes contaminating from the bulk population was possible in FACS-sorted repertoires.

Germline CDR1 SGHKS, CDR2 YYEKEE (reference sequence). The CDR3 has 16 amino acids. Trimming removed 0 bases from V and 0 bases from J, with 12 bases in between. Details on this clonotype: Its target is unknown.

They built TCR cDNA with 5'RACE template switching, a step that put in a universal primer site and UMIs. TCRdb re-called the 5' RACE reads with MiXCR, one entry per CDR3 protein. The sample contains around 530,000 distinct CDR3 sequences, about 17% of which appear only once. The TCR sequence derives from a man between 18 and 35 years old who received the YFV17D yellow fever vaccine. The rearrangement uses TRBV5-5 and TRBJ1-1, with D unresolved. The sample was PBMCs, taken 4 to 6 days after the first yellow fever vaccination. The CDR3 nucleotides are TGTGCCAGCAGCTTGGGCGAAAGAGTAATGAACACTGAAGCTTTCTTT. Translation: CASSLGERVMNTEAFF.